This T cell receptor (beta chain) emerged from a study of shared clonotypes between healthy human individuals. TCRdb keeps only in-frame clones here, not all; method: immunoSEQ multiplex PCR. The sample shows roughly 450,000 clones, approximately 85% of them seen only once. Germline trimming cut 6 bases from V and 4 bases from J; bases unmatched to any gene: 5. This CDR3 is built from 13 residues. CDR1 is LGHNT, CDR2 FRNRAP, per germline. This receptor was identified in a woman in her forties in good health. Some clones in this sample may be carry-over from other donors' samples. Sequenced material: PBMCs. The chain has TRBV12-5 and TRBJ2-5; 7 bases align to TRBD1. The CDR3 is CASGLQGLETQYF. The DNA of the CDR3 is TGTGCTAGTGGCTTACAGGGGCTAGAGACCCAGTACTTC.